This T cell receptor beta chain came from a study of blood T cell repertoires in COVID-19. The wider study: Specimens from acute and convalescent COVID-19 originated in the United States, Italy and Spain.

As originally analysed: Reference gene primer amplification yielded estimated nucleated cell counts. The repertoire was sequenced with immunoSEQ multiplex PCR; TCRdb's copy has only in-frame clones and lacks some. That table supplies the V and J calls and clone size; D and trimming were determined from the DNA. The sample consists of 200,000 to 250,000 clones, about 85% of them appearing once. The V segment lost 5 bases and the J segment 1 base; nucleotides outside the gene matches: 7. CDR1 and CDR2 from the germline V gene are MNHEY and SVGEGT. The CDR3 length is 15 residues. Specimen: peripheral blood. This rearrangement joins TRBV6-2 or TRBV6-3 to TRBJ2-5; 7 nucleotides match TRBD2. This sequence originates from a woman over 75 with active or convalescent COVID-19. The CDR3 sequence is CASSIGTTVQETQYF. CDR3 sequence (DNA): TGTGCCAGCAGTATTGGGACTACCGTCCAAGAGACCCAGTACTTC.